This T cell receptor beta chain was identified during a study of blood T cells in healthy people across ages. General study findings and limits: Fewer expanded clones and more diversity marked long-lived versus aged donors. CMV status of donors was unknown, possibly confounding expanded clonotype changes.

As for this clonotype: The antigen is undetermined.

Isolation of PBMCs gave at least 6.5 million cells per sample. With each sample, at least 5 micrograms of total RNA were extracted. The germline CDR1 and CDR2 sequences are MNHEY and SMNVEV (reference sequence). V lost 5 bases and J lost 7; bases outside the gene matches: 11. The CDR3 covers 16 residues. The authors ran a second PCR of about 7 to 11 cycles using a sample-barcoded 5' primer and a J-beta primer mix. TCRdb reprocessed the 5' RACE reads with MiXCR, giving one entry per CDR3 protein. This sample has more than 800,000 distinct CDR3 sequences, with 29% found just once. The material sequenced was blood. This rearrangement joins TRBV27 to TRBJ1-4; 9 bases align to TRBD1. The clonotype comes from an elderly woman in good health. The CDR3 DNA reads TGTGCCAGCAGTCCGCGCACCGGGACAGGGTTTGAAAAACTGTTTTTT. It yields the protein CASSPRTGTGFEKLFF.